A single sample is the source of the 10 T cell receptor beta chains below, sequenced in a study of blood T cell repertoires in COVID-19. This table comes from immunoSEQ multiplex PCR, and its TCRdb copy is limited to in-frame clones, with some not included. The top ten hold about 1% of the sample, which has about 190,000 clones, 87% seen once. The material sequenced was peripheral blood. Receptor source: a woman aged 18-30 years who had recovered from COVID-19.

This chain links TRBV20-1 with TRBJ1-2; TRBD1 matches at 7 bases. Germline V CDR1 and CDR2: DFQATT, SNEGSKA (reference sequence). The CDR3 consists of 12 residues. V shed 3 bases, J shed 7 bases, and the junction held 5 bases outside the gene matches. CDR3 region: CSASKQGTGYTF. CDR3 nucleotide sequence: TGCAGTGCTAGTAAACAGGGGACTGGCTACACCTTC.

CDR3 nucleotide sequence: TGTGCCACCGGGTCGGGAGTAAGAAACATTCAGTACTTC. Translated, it gives CATGSGVRNIQYF. This sequence joins TRBV24-1 and TRBJ2-4, with D possibly TRBD2 on 6 matching bases. Trimming cost V 9 bases and J 6 bases, with 14 bases left between them. Germline V CDR1 and CDR2: KGHDR, SFDVKD. The length of the CDR3 is 13 residues.

This clone was detected only once. The rearrangement joins TRBV11-3 to TRBJ2-5; TRBD1 matches at 9 bases. CDR3 size: 16 residues. Germline V gene data show CDR1 as SGHNT and CDR2 as YENEEA. Unmatched junction bases numbered 11, after V lost 4 bases and J lost 5 bases. The CDR3 region is CASSSCRDRESETQYF. Written as DNA, the CDR3 is TGTGCCAGCAGCTCCTGCCGGGACAGGGAATCGGAGACCCAGTACTTC.

With regard to this clone: Relative to the germline gene, one junction end is altered; a read error may explain this. The V call is TRBV4-1, the J call TRBJ2-1; 15 bases align to TRBD2. The CDR3 spans 14 residues. CDR1 is MGHRA and CDR2 is YSYEKL in the germline V gene. Here the CDR3 DNA reads TGCGCCAGCAGGGGCGGACTAGCGGGAGGGGAGCCGTTCTTC. It is translated as CASRGGLAGGEPFF.

The chain employs TRBV19 and TRBJ2-3; D ambiguous. V lost 6 bases to trimming and J lost 0 bases, with 19 bases between them. This CDR3 has 17 amino acids. The germline gives CDR1 LNHDA, CDR2 SQIVND (reference sequence). The CDR3 reads CASSSRLGGASTDTQYF. For the CDR3, the DNA is TGTGCCAGTAGCTCCCGACTTGGTGGCGCTAGCACAGATACGCAGTATTTT.

The chain combines TRBV4-3 with TRBJ2-3; possible D gene TRBD2, 6 bases. Looked up from germline, CDR1 is LGHNA and CDR2 is YSLEER. With 0 bases removed from V and 2 bases from J, the gap between germline ends came to 15 bases. The CDR3 is 17 residues long. The CDR3: CASSQEGDSGPTDTQYF. In DNA, the CDR3 is TGCGCCAGCAGCCAAGAAGGGGATAGCGGCCCCACAGATACGCAGTATTTT.

V and J are TRBV6-1 and TRBJ2-2; D remains unclear. The germline V and J ends were trimmed by 1 base and 3 bases, with 12 bases remaining between them. Germline-derived CDR1 and CDR2 are MNHNS and SASEGT. This CDR3 is built from 16 residues. The CDR3 DNA sequence: TGTGCCAGCAGTGAAGTACGACTTTTACACACCGGGGAGCTGTTTTTT. It is translated as CASSEVRLLHTGELFF.

V gene TRBV7-3 combines with J gene TRBJ2-3; TRBD1 is a possible D gene (6 bases). V lost 5 bases and J 4 bases, leaving 19 bases between the germline ends. CDR1 SGHTA and CDR2 FQGTGA come from the germline V gene. The CDR3 length is 16 residues. CDR3 in amino acids: CASSPNWGLEADTQYF. The CDR3 nucleotides read TGTGCCAGCAGCCCAAACTGGGGGCTGGAGGCAGATACGCAGTATTTT. Full variable domain (missing parts from reference TRBV7-3 and TRBJ2-3): GAGVSQTPSNKVTEKGKYVELRCDPISGHTALYWYRQSLGQGPEFLIYFQGTGAADDSGLPNDRFFAVRPEGSVSTLKIQRTERGDSAVYLCASSPNWGLEADTQYFGPGTRLTVL.

This clone was seen once. The chain is built from TRBV7-9 and TRBJ2-1; 13 bases line up with TRBD2. V dropped 4 bases and J dropped 9; count of bases not matched to a gene: 9. Germline CDR1 reads SEHNR; CDR2 reads FQNEAQ (reference sequence). The CDR3 runs to 16 residues. The CDR3 bases are TGTGCCAGCAGCTCACGGACTAGCGGGAGTTCCCCTGAGCAGTTCTTC. Residues: CASSSRTSGSSPEQFF.

The CDR3 bases are TGTGCCAGCAGCTTAGACTTGAACACTGAAGCTTTCTTT. It encodes CASSLDLNTEAFF. The rearrangement uses TRBV11-1 and TRBJ1-1; D not certain. The V and J ends lost 1 base and 0 bases respectively, with 3 bases between them. From germline, CDR1 is SGHAT and CDR2 FQDESV (reference sequence). The CDR3 is 13 amino acids.